These 20 T cell receptor beta chains share one sample of origin, sequenced in a study of cytomegalovirus exposure and HLA in healthy donors. The PCR contained 60 Vbeta and 13 Jbeta primers. TCRdb's table, derived via immunoSEQ multiplex PCR, lists solely in-frame clones and lacks some. The profile covers over 150,000 clones, with around 72% appearing a single time and around 3% taken by the ten largest. Material: PBMCs. The source is a woman aged 50 to 65 in good health and CMV-seropositive.

The genes are TRBV7-8 and TRBJ1-2; 10 nucleotides match TRBD1. The CDR3 covers 15 residues. The germline V gene has CDR1 SGHVS and CDR2 FQNEAQ. V shed 5 bases, J shed 6 bases, and the junction held 9 bases outside the gene matches. In DNA form, the CDR3 reads TGTGCCAGCAGCCCACAGGCCGGGACAGGGGATGGCTACACCTTC. Its translation is CASSPQAGTGDGYTF.

The rearrangement uses TRBV10-3 and TRBJ2-3; 8 bases align to TRBD2. The J segment lost 6 bases and the V segment lost 0 bases, leaving 8 bases of the junction unmatched. Looked up from germline, CDR1 is ENHRY and CDR2 is SYGVKD. CDR3 size: 16 residues. The CDR3 region has the DNA TGTGCCATCAGTGAGTCGAGCGGCGGGGGGTATGATACGCAGTATTTT. Translated: CAISESSGGGYDTQYF.

The genes are TRBV19 and TRBJ2-2, with 9 bases identical to TRBD2. Germline CDR1 and CDR2: LNHDA and SQIVND (reference sequence). CDR3 length equals 14 residues. DNA of the CDR3: TGTGGAAGCGGGGGGAATATAAACACCGGGGAGCTGTTTTTT. This translates into CGSGGNINTGELFF.

J is TRBJ2-2 and V is TRBV2; 8 bases match TRBD2. The germline V gene encodes CDR1 SNHLY and CDR2 FYNNEI. This CDR3 has 14 amino acids. Germline trimming cut 6 bases from V and 5 bases from J; bases unmatched to any gene: 5. The CDR3 coding sequence is TGTGCCAGCAGCTCGGAGCGGGGGACCGGGGAGCTGTTTTTT. The encoded protein is CASSSERGTGELFF.

The chain employs TRBV18 and TRBJ2-3, with 7 bases fitting TRBD1. V shed 5 bases, J shed 3 bases, and the junction held 11 bases outside the gene matches. From germline, CDR1 is KGHSH and CDR2 LQKENI. The CDR3 has 16 amino acids. CDR3 residues: CASSSPGDRDTDTQYF. The CDR3 DNA is TGTGCCAGCTCATCTCCTGGAGACAGGGATACAGATACGCAGTATTTT.

This clone was seen a handful of times. At the DNA level, this CDR3 is encoded by other sequences in the same sample as well. The J gene is TRBJ1-1, the V gene TRBV29-1; TRBD1 matches 7 bases. The trim removed 4 bases at V and 3 bases at J, leaving 2 bases unmatched. The CDR3 sequence is 12 residues long. Germline assignment: CDR1 SQVTM and CDR2 ANQGSEA. DNA of the CDR3: TGCAGCGTTGGGCAGGGGGACACTGAAGCTTTCTTT. Translated, it gives CSVGQGDTEAFF.

This clone was counted between two and nine times. The chain joins TRBV2 to TRBJ1-4; 8 bases map to TRBD1. J was trimmed by 4 bases and V by 4 bases; bases with no gene match: 2. Germline assignment: CDR1 SNHLY and CDR2 FYNNEI. This CDR3 contains 14 residues. The CDR3 nucleotides read TGTGCCAGCAGTGGGGGACAGGATAATGAAAAACTGTTTTTT. This encodes CASSGGQDNEKLFF.

This sequence joins TRBV5-1 and TRBJ1-2; a possible D gene is TRBD1 (5 bases). Trimming removed 0 bases at V and 5 bases at J, with 11 bases between. The CDR3 is 14 residues long. CDR1 and CDR2 (germline): SGHRS, YFSETQ. CDR3 coding DNA: TGCGCCAGCAGCTTGGTCCAGGGAAGTTATGGCTACACCTTC. It is translated as CASSLVQGSYGYTF.

V usage is TRBV27 and J usage is TRBJ2-5, with D unresolved. Germline V gives CDR1 MNHEY, CDR2 SMNVEV (reference sequence). Deletions cut 5 bases from V and 4 bases from J, with 11 bases between. The CDR3 has 13 residues. CDR3 nucleotides: TGTGCCAGCAGTAAAGAGCGCCTAGAGACCCAGTACTTC. Protein sequence: CASSKERLETQYF.

V is TRBV15 and J is TRBJ1-5; 7 bases are shared with TRBD1. This CDR3 is built from 15 residues. Trimming removed 7 bases from V and 2 bases from J; junction bases left unmatched: 8. Germline V gives CDR1 LNHNV, CDR2 YYDKDF (reference sequence). The CDR3 reads CATNTGTDGNQPQHF. CDR3 in DNA: TGTGCCACCAATACGGGGACAGACGGCAATCAGCCCCAGCATTTT.

J is TRBJ2-3 and V is TRBV27, with 7 bases identical to TRBD2. Germline loops: CDR1 MNHEY, CDR2 SMNVEV (reference sequence). The ends lost 8 bases at V and 4 bases at J; junction bases unmatched: 12. The CDR3 consists of 15 residues. The CDR3 region is CASRGRGRVADTQYF. The CDR3 DNA is TGTGCCAGCCGAGGTCGGGGGAGGGTGGCAGATACGCAGTATTTT.

The chain joins TRBV30 to TRBJ1-1; 8 nucleotides match TRBD1. CDR3 size: 14 residues. Germline V lookup: CDR1 GTSNPN, CDR2 SVGIG (reference sequence). The V and J ends lost 1 base and 6 bases, in that order; junction bases with no gene match: 7. This CDR3 reads CAWSGGQGSAEAFF. The CDR3 region has the DNA TGTGCCTGGAGTGGCGGACAGGGTAGCGCTGAAGCTTTCTTT.

The J gene is TRBJ2-1, the V gene TRBV11-2; 10 bases align to TRBD2. The CDR3 length is 15 residues. V shed 5 bases and J 6 bases; nucleotides not matched to a gene: 7. CDR1 SGHAT and CDR2 FQNNGV come from the germline V gene. The CDR3 DNA reads TGTGCCAGCAGCCAAGGGACTAGCGAAAGCAATGAGCAGTTCTTC. This gives the protein CASSQGTSESNEQFF.

The chain joins TRBV9 to TRBJ2-3, with 7 bases that match TRBD2. With 4 bases clipped from V and 3 bases from J, the junction kept 11 bases outside the gene matches. The CDR3 has 16 residues. Germline V gene lookup returns CDR1 SGDLS and CDR2 YYNGEE. CDR3 sequence reads: CASSPTGWRGTDTQYF. The CDR3 DNA reads TGTGCCAGCAGCCCGACGGGGTGGCGGGGGACAGATACGCAGTATTTT.

The chain combines TRBV18 with TRBJ2-7, with 7 bases matching TRBD1. V lost 2 bases, J lost 7 bases, and 11 bases stayed unmatched. CDR1 is KGHSH, CDR2 LQKENI, per germline. The CDR3 runs to 15 residues. CDR3 region: CASSPDRVLLIEQYF. CDR3 DNA: TGTGCCAGCTCACCAGACAGGGTTCTACTAATAGAGCAGTACTTC.

A word on this clone: The junction departs from germline at one end; a sequencing error may be responsible. J is TRBJ2-4 and V is TRBV28, with a weak D call TRBD1 (6 bases). Germline V gene lookup returns CDR1 MDHEN and CDR2 SYDVKM. The CDR3 consists of 16 residues. The CDR3 here is CASSVTGLRAKNSQYF. For the CDR3, the DNA is TGTGCCAGCAGTGTTACAGGGTTAAGGGCCAAAAACAGTCAGTACTTC.

This clone was counted a few times. The chain is built from TRBV29-1 and TRBJ2-1; 9 bases agree with TRBD1. This CDR3 has 13 amino acids. V shed 7 bases and J 8 bases; nucleotides not matched to a gene: 9. Germline CDR1 and CDR2: SQVTM and ANQGSEA. CDR3: CSGGTGIDYEQFF. The CDR3 DNA sequence: TGCAGCGGGGGGACAGGGATAGATTATGAGCAGTTCTTC.

The chain links TRBV29-1 to TRBJ1-2, with D maybe TRBD1 (5 bases). The CDR3 has 17 amino acids. The germline V gene has CDR1 SQVTM and CDR2 ANQGSEA. With 5 bases removed from V and 6 bases from J, the gap between germline ends came to 28 bases. The CDR3, as DNA: TGCAGCGTTCTTCGAACCCTAACTCGGGGGACGAGTGATGGCTACACCTTC. Its protein is CSVLRTLTRGTSDGYTF. The complete variable domain, with remaining parts taken from reference TRBV29-1 and TRBJ1-2, reads SAVISQKPSRDICQRGTSLTIQCQVDSQVTMMFWYRQQPGQSLTLIATANQGSEATYESGFVIDKFPISRPNLTFSTLTVSNMSPEDSSIYLCSVLRTLTRGTSDGYTFGSGTRLTVV.

The chain recombines TRBV15 with TRBJ1-5; no definite D call. Per the germline V gene, CDR1 is LNHNV and CDR2 is YYDKDF (reference sequence). V was clipped by 6 bases and J by 0 bases, with 9 bases between them. This CDR3 is 14 amino acids long. The CDR3 DNA is TGTGCCACCAGTACCAGTCATAGCAATCAGCCCCAGCATTTT. It yields the protein CATSTSHSNQPQHF.

The V gene is TRBV13, the J gene TRBJ2-6; 8 bases match TRBD1. The V gene's germline CDR1 is PRHDT and CDR2 FYEKMQ (reference sequence). The ends lost 5 bases at V and 8 bases at J; junction bases unmatched: 8. The CDR3 has 15 amino acids. The DNA for the CDR3 is TGTGCCAGCAGCCCACCCGCCAGGGGGCCCAACGTCCTGACTTTC. Amino acids: CASSPPARGPNVLTF. The full variable domain, its missing parts supplied by reference TRBV13 and TRBJ2-6, is AAGVIQSPRHLIKEKRETATLKCYPIPRHDTVYWYQQGPGQDPQFLISFYEKMQSDKGSIPDRFSAQQFSDYHSELNMSSLELGDSALYFCASSPPARGPNVLTFGAGSRLTVL.